This TCR beta chain was sequenced during a study of early T cells in non-severe SARS-CoV-2 infection. Study as a whole: Chains were not paired, and sequencing was done on bulk RNA from unsorted whole blood. Study results and caveats: Sequences matched to VDJdb favored anti-spike CD8 responses, while private and CD4 specificities were missed.

CDR1 is GTSNPN, CDR2 SVGIG, per germline (reference sequence). The V and J ends lost 5 bases and 1 base respectively, with 14 bases between them. The CDR3 runs to 14 residues. This clonotype came up a few times. Its specificity is not known. The TCR library protocol was used to attach unique molecular identifiers. These identifiers were attached to individual cDNA molecules. TCRdb itself ran the 5' RACE reads through MiXCR, one entry per CDR3 protein. The sample lists fewer than 65,000 distinct CDR3 sequences, almost 9.5% occurring once. This TCR was recovered from an adult who was a healthcare worker with PCR-confirmed SARS-CoV-2 infection or an uninfected control (not recorded which). The sample comprised whole blood. V and J are TRBV30 and TRBJ2-5; D may be TRBD1 or TRBD2 (5 bases each). The DNA of the CDR3 is TGTGCCTGGGGGAAGGGACGGGGCCAAGAGACCCAGTACTTC. This codes for CAWGKGRGQETQYF.